This T cell receptor (beta chain) was captured in a study of blood T cell repertoires in COVID-19 (dated by TCRdb to about 2020). Study-wide context: Collaborator samples came from the United States, Italy and Spain and covered acute and convalescent phases of COVID-19. Samples were obtained from the ongoing ImmuneRACE study (first 160 participants) and from approximately 1,200 subjects provided by 6 global collaborators. A de-identified subject ID, COVID-19 status, age in years and sex were almost always included in the sample metadata. The material from the prospective study consisted of cDNA or gDNA derived from T cells, B-cell-depleted T cells, or PBMCs. Subjects who had been exposed to COVID-19, were actively infected with it, or had recovered from it provided the deeply sampled blood TCRbeta repertoires that made up the dataset. Where HLA class I and class II types were available, the types were taken from metadata supplied by the sample provider, not from assay-based typing. The repertoires were made available in a free public database intended to serve as a resource for research on the immune response to SARS-CoV-2.

Beyond this particular receptor, the publication reports: The quantity of clinical and demographic metadata differed by source and by participant and was supplied without curation.

At one collaborating source in Seattle, patients were enrolled during active infection and were followed longitudinally through the course of disease. Whole blood was collected in K2EDTA tubes by collaborating institutions according to the institutions' own protocols. Collaborator samples were shipped for TCRbeta analysis as frozen whole blood, isolated PBMCs, or DNA extracted from either sample type. TCRbeta CDR3 regions were amplified from genomic DNA using the immunoSEQ Assay, a bias-controlled multiplex PCR. Processing in the source paper ran as follows. Within the assay, amplification of reference gene primers was used to estimate how many nucleated cells each sample contained. To quantify the absolute abundance of each unique TCRbeta CDR3 rearrangement, sequence reads were collapsed and filtered. For each sample, productive Simpson clonality was calculated as the square root of Simpson's diversity index over productive rearrangements. The immuneACCESS repertoire file appears here via TCRdb, limited to in-frame rearrangements. These files lack a portion of the clones; in checked studies, under half of the deficit traces to unresolved V genes, and the cause of the others is not known. The DNA was the basis for D and trimming; V, J and clone size are from that table. Counted in this sample were 60,000 to 65,000 clones; 80% to 85% of them appeared once. Roughly a sixth of the sample rests with the top ten.

This clone was seen a single time. No cognate antigen has been identified for it. Per-base quality was not reported, and no clone a single base away is much larger than it. CDR1 and CDR2 are drawn from the germline V gene: SGHRS, YFSETQ. V loses 4 bases, J loses 2 bases, and the germline ends lie 14 bases apart. From its cysteine to its phenylalanine, the CDR3 spans 15 amino acids. The DNA shown is the 45-base CDR3, in frame from base 1. The sequencing sample was made of peripheral blood. This sequence was found in a man between 60 and 75 years old with COVID-19, enrolled during active disease. The rearrangement combines TRBV5-1 with TRBJ2-3; a tentative D match to TRBD1 spans 7 bases. Here the CDR3 is given as CASSPGGSFTDTQYF. The DNA sequence reads TGCGCCAGCAGCCCAGGGGGGTCCTTCACAGATACGCAGTATTTT.